This T cell receptor beta chain was obtained from a study of shared clonotypes between healthy human individuals. On this clone: Its antigen is currently unknown.

Between the trimmed V and J ends, which lost 7 bases and 6 bases, there was a span of 19 bases. CDR1 MNHNS and CDR2 SASEGT come from the germline V gene. The CDR3 covers 15 residues. Whole-study results and caveats: Shared clonotypes across all four donors exceeded non-shared ones in generation probability.

The protocol was immunoSEQ multiplex PCR, while the TCRdb copy is restricted to in-frame clones and leaves out a portion. This repertoire shows about 960,000 clones, 76% found once; its top ten account for 1.5%. Sequences were obtained from memory CD4+ T cells sorted from blood. The subset here: CD45RA-negative fraction. J is TRBJ2-1 and V is TRBV6-1; D not resolved. This receptor was obtained from a young man in good health. The CDR3 coding sequence is TGTGCCAGCAATAAAGCAAGGCAGTGGATCAATGAGCAGTTCTTC. Its protein product is CASNKARQWINEQFF.